Presented here are 19 T cell receptor beta chains from one specimen sequenced in a study of CD8 T cells in Susac syndrome. The RNA input was roughly 0.45 to 1 ug, and it was reverse transcribed with random hexamers. MiXCR, applied by TCRdb to the immunoSEQ multiplex PCR reads, yields one record per CDR3 protein. The sample carries roughly 120,000 distinct CDR3 sequences, over 90% recorded once. Sequencing was carried out using CD8+ T cells from PBMCs. These receptors came from a human donor with multiple sclerosis.

The gene calls are TRBV5-4 and TRBJ2-1; 8 positions agree with TRBD1. CDR1 and CDR2 (germline): SGHNT, YYREEE (reference sequence). The V gene end was trimmed by 4 bases and the J gene end by 5 bases; junction bases not matched to a gene: 8. The length of the CDR3 is 15 residues. The CDR3 DNA is TGTGCCAGCAGCCCGACAGGGGAGTCCCACAATGAGCAGTTCTTC. It translates to CASSPTGESHNEQFF. Complete variable domain (other parts from reference TRBV5-4 and TRBJ2-1): ETGVTQSPTHLIKTRGQQVTLRCSSQSGHNTVSWYQQALGQGPQFIFQYYREEENGRGNFPPRFSGLQFPNYSSELNVNALELDDSALYLCASSPTGESHNEQFFGPGTRLTVL.

This clonotype was seen only once. The rearrangement joins TRBV6-6 to TRBJ2-7; maybe TRBD1 (6 bases). V was clipped by 8 bases and J by 2 bases, with 22 bases between them. CDR1 is MNHNY and CDR2 is SVGAGI in the germline V gene (reference sequence). This CDR3 has 16 residues. The CDR3 loop is CASFIGGPRGPYEQYF. The DNA for the CDR3 is TGTGCCAGCTTCATAGGGGGACCTAGGGGCCCCTACGAGCAGTACTTC.

CDR3 bases: TGTGCCAGCAGCGTAGCAGGATTAGCCAAAAACATTCAGTACTTC. Protein sequence: CASSVAGLAKNIQYF. V and J are TRBV9 and TRBJ2-4; the D is unclear. Germline values: CDR1 SGDLS, CDR2 YYNGEE. This CDR3 has 15 amino acids. Trimming removed 0 bases from V and 0 bases from J, with 7 bases in between.

This chain connects TRBV5-1 to TRBJ2-7; a possible D gene is TRBD1 (6 bases). This CDR3 is built from 13 residues. Trimming removed 0 bases at V and 3 bases at J, with 7 bases between. CDR1 is SGHRS and CDR2 is YFSETQ in the germline V gene. Here the CDR3 reads CASSLDRVYEQYV. The CDR3 nucleotides read TGCGCCAGCAGCTTGGACAGGGTCTACGAGCAGTACGTC.

This clonotype has only one observation. The chain recombines TRBV7-9 with TRBJ1-1, with D possibly matching TRBD1 (5 bases). Trimming removed 5 bases at V and 1 base at J, with 11 bases between. The CDR3 contains 14 residues. Per germline, CDR1 SEHNR and CDR2 FQNEAQ (reference sequence). DNA of the CDR3: TGTGCCAGCAGCCGTACAGGAACGAACACTGAAGCTTTCTTT. Translating gives CASSRTGTNTEAFF.

CDR3 DNA sequence: TGTGCCAGCAGTGGCGGGACAGGGTCCACAGATACGCAGTATTTT. This sequence encodes CASSGGTGSTDTQYF. This rearrangement joins TRBV6-4 to TRBJ2-3, with 9 bases identical to TRBD1. V trimming: 4 bases; J trimming: 2 bases; junction bases outside the gene matches: 4. The CDR3 covers 15 residues. Germline loops: CDR1 MRHNA, CDR2 SNTAGT.

This rearrangement joins TRBV4-1 to TRBJ1-1; perhaps TRBD1 as D (6 bases). Germline V CDR1 and CDR2: MGHRA, YSYEKL. V was cut by 5 bases and J by 1 base, with 14 bases left in between. The CDR3 contains 15 residues. CDR3 in amino acids: CASSYPTQGNTEAFF. CDR3 DNA sequence: TGCGCCAGCAGCTACCCGACACAGGGGAACACTGAAGCTTTCTTT.

The CDR3 coding sequence is TGCGCCAGCAGCTTTGAGCTAATCTCCTACAATGAGCAGTTCTTC. Its protein is CASSFELISYNEQFF. The chain joins TRBV5-1 to TRBJ2-1; D ambiguous. This CDR3 is built from 15 residues. Deletions cut 2 bases from V and 0 bases from J, with 9 bases between. The V gene's germline CDR1 is SGHRS and CDR2 YFSETQ.

This rearrangement joins TRBV30 to TRBJ1-2; D is possibly TRBD1 (6 bases). Germline CDR1 reads GTSNPN; CDR2 reads SVGIG (reference sequence). Trimming took 1 base from V and 8 from J, leaving 14 bases between them. The CDR3 sequence is 13 residues long. The CDR3 protein is CAWSAGLRGGYTF. DNA of the CDR3: TGTGCCTGGAGTGCAGGGCTCAGGGGCGGCTACACCTTC.

V usage is TRBV27 and J usage is TRBJ1-1; D call uncertain. V dropped 2 bases and J dropped 1 base, with 5 bases sitting between them. Per germline, CDR1 MNHEY and CDR2 SMNVEV (reference sequence). This CDR3 region has 13 residues. Written as DNA, the CDR3 is TGTGCCAGCAGTTTAAAAGGGAACACTGAAGCTTTCTTT. It is translated as CASSLKGNTEAFF.

About this clonotype itself: A read error may account for a junction end that differs from germline. The J gene is TRBJ1-1, the V gene TRBV16; D unresolved. Germline lookup yields CDR1 KGHSY and CDR2 FQNENV. This CDR3 has 16 residues. The CDR3 loop is CASSQLSDLQNTEASF. As DNA, the CDR3 is TGTGCCAGCAGCCAACTTAGCGACCTGCAAAACACTGAAGCTTCCTTT. Full variable domain (missing parts from reference TRBV16 and TRBJ1-1): GEEVAQTPKHLVRGEGQKAKLYCAPIKGHSYVFWYQQVLKNEFKFLISFQNENVFDETGMPKERFSAKCLPNSPCSLEIQATKLEDSAVYFCASSQLSDLQNTEASFGQGTRLTVV.

V gene TRBV30 combines with J gene TRBJ2-1, with 16 bases fitting TRBD2. With 4 bases clipped from V and 9 bases from J, the junction kept 9 bases outside the gene matches. Per germline, CDR1 GTSNPN and CDR2 SVGIG (reference sequence). The CDR3 is 16 amino acids. CDR3 sequence: CAWNPGLAGGRGEQFF. DNA for the CDR3: TGTGCCTGGAACCCGGGACTAGCGGGAGGGCGAGGTGAGCAGTTCTTC.

The chain combines TRBV6-1 with TRBJ2-3; D may be TRBD1 (7 bases). V gave up 7 bases and J gave up 2 bases, with 16 bases separating them. Germline CDR1 is MNHNS and CDR2 is SASEGT. This CDR3 has 15 residues. CDR3 sequence (DNA): TGTGCCAGCATCGACGGGGGACAGTCCACAGATACGCAGTATTTT. Translated: CASIDGGQSTDTQYF.

J is TRBJ2-2 and V is TRBV9; 8 positions match TRBD1. The germline V gene has CDR1 SGDLS and CDR2 YYNGEE. The length of the CDR3 is 18 residues. Unmatched junction bases numbered 8, after V lost 0 bases and J lost 1 base. CDR3 in amino acids: CASSVAPQGTGNTGELFF. Here the CDR3 DNA reads TGTGCCAGCAGCGTAGCCCCCCAAGGGACAGGGAACACCGGGGAGCTGTTTTTT.

V is TRBV4-1 and J is TRBJ2-7; D gene unclear. Trimming stripped 1 base from V and 4 bases from J, with 17 bases between. The V gene's germline CDR1 is MGHRA and CDR2 YSYEKL. The CDR3 loop spans 16 amino acids. The CDR3 spells CASSQGVTPGRYEQYV. DNA for the CDR3: TGCGCCAGCAGCCAAGGGGTCACACCCGGTAGGTACGAGCAGTACGTC.

V gene TRBV28 combines with J gene TRBJ1-1; D is unresolved. Germline V gives CDR1 MDHEN, CDR2 SYDVKM. The ends were cut back, 3 bases at V and 5 bases at J, with 10 bases in the middle. The CDR3 runs 13 residues. This CDR3 reads CASSFEGETEAFF. As DNA, the CDR3 is TGTGCCAGCAGTTTCGAGGGAGAAACTGAAGCTTTCTTT.

This chain connects TRBV4-1 to TRBJ2-4; D possibly matches TRBD1 or TRBD2 (5 bases each). V was trimmed by 0 bases and J by 1 base, leaving 13 bases between them. Germline lookup yields CDR1 MGHRA and CDR2 YSYEKL. The CDR3 covers 17 residues. CDR3 in DNA: TGCGCCAGCAGCCAAGATGAAGGTGGGGACGCCAAAAACATTCAGTACTTC. Translation gives CASSQDEGGDAKNIQYF.

This clonotype has just one count. The chain recombines TRBV6-2 or TRBV6-3 with TRBJ2-7; 10 nucleotides line up with TRBD1. Germline V gives CDR1 MNHEY, CDR2 SVGEGT. This CDR3 is 15 amino acids long. Trimming cost V 5 bases and J 3 bases; bases outside gene matches: 7. The CDR3 nucleotides read TGTGCCAGCAGTCTTCGGGACAGGGGACTCTACGAGCAGTACTTC. Residues: CASSLRDRGLYEQYF.

This clonotype was observed a single time. This sequence joins TRBV9 and TRBJ2-3; D remains ambiguous. Germline lookup yields CDR1 SGDLS and CDR2 YYNGEE. This CDR3 region has 12 residues. V lost 1 base to trimming and J lost 5 bases, with 5 bases between them. The CDR3, as DNA: TGTGCCAGCAGCGTAAGTGGAGATACGCAGTATTTT. Residues: CASSVSGDTQYF.